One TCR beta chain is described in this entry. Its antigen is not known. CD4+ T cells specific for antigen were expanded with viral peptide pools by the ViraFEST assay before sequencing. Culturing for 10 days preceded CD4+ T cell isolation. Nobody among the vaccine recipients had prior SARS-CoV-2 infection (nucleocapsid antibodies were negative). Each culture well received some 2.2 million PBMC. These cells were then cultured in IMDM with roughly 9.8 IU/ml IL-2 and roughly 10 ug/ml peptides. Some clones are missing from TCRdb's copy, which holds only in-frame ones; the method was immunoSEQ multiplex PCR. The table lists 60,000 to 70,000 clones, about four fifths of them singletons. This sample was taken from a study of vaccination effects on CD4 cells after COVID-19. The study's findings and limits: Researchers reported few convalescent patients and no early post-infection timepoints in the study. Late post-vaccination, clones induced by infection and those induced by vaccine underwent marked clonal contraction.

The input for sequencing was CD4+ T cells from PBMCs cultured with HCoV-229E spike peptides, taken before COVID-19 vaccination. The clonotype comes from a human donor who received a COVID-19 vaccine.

CDR3 nucleotide sequence: TGTGCCAGCAGTTACAGGGATCGGGCTTTCTTT. Translation: CASSYRDRAFF. V is TRBV2 and J is TRBJ1-1, with D possibly being TRBD1 (6 bases). This CDR3 contains 11 residues. V lost 5 bases, J lost 11 bases, and 12 bases lay in between. Germline assignment: CDR1 SNHLY and CDR2 FYNNEI.